These 26 T cell receptor beta chains were sequenced from one sample in a study of T cell responses to AZD1222 COVID-19 vaccine. Clones were sequenced by immunoSEQ multiplex PCR, and TCRdb holds only the in-frame ones, with some missing. The table shows about 180,000 clones, with 91% occurring only once. This specimen consisted of peripheral blood, obtained on day 0 of AZD1222 vaccination. These receptors were taken from an adult in good health.

This rearrangement joins TRBV19 to TRBJ2-2, with a weak D call TRBD2 (6 bases). This CDR3 contains 18 residues. V was cut by 2 bases and J by 7 bases, with 23 bases left in between. Germline CDR1 is LNHDA and CDR2 is SQIVND (reference sequence). The CDR3 is CASSIPPGSGPRGGELFF. As DNA, the CDR3 is TGTGCCAGTAGTATACCCCCCGGTAGCGGACCTCGGGGCGGGGAGCTGTTTTTT. Based on the CDR3 plus reference TRBV19 and TRBJ2-2, the full variable domain is DGGITQSPKYLFRKEGQNVTLSCEQNLNHDAMYWYRQDPGQGLRLIYYSQIVNDFQKGDIAEGYSVSREKKESFPLTVTSAQKNPTAFYLCASSIPPGSGPRGGELFFGEGSRLTVL.

This chain links TRBV7-8 with TRBJ1-1; TRBD1 agrees at 9 bases. V was clipped by 1 base and J by 3 bases; unmatched bases: 9. Germline assignment: CDR1 SGHVS and CDR2 FQNEAQ. The CDR3 contains 17 residues. The CDR3 sequence is CASSLEGTGMLDTEAFF. The CDR3 bases are TGTGCCAGCAGCTTAGAGGGGACAGGGATGTTAGACACTGAAGCTTTCTTT.

The V call is TRBV5-1, the J call TRBJ1-1; TRBD1 might be the D (6 bases). V was shortened by 3 bases and J by 0 bases, with 15 bases between the two germline ends. Germline-derived CDR1 and CDR2 are SGHRS and YFSETQ. The CDR3 covers 16 residues. The CDR3 region has the DNA TGCGCCAGCAGCTCGGTTCGGGACACGCTGAACACTGAAGCTTTCTTT. Translated, it gives CASSSVRDTLNTEAFF.

The chain combines TRBV24-1 with TRBJ2-3; D is perhaps TRBD1 (6 bases). With 4 bases removed from V and 0 bases from J, the gap between germline ends came to 13 bases. Per the germline V gene, CDR1 is KGHDR and CDR2 is SFDVKD. The CDR3 covers 16 residues. The CDR3 DNA reads TGTGCCACCAGTGACGTGACAGGTTTTAGCACAGATACGCAGTATTTT. Translated: CATSDVTGFSTDTQYF.

This clone was seen a single time. The chain combines TRBV5-6 with TRBJ1-2; perhaps TRBD1 as D (5 bases). This CDR3 comprises 13 residues. From germline, CDR1 is SGHDT and CDR2 YYEEEE. Trimming cost V 4 bases and J 4 bases, with 11 bases left between them. The CDR3 DNA reads TGTGCCAGCAGCCTTGGACATTTCTATGGCTACACCTTC. Translation: CASSLGHFYGYTF. Drawing the rest from reference TRBV5-6 and TRBJ1-2, the complete variable domain is DAGVTQSPTHLIKTRGQQVTLRCSPKSGHDTVSWYQQALGQGPQFIFQYYEEEERQRGNFPDRFSGHQFPNYSSELNVNALLLGDSALYLCASSLGHFYGYTFGSGTRLTVV.

The rearrangement joins TRBV5-5 to TRBJ1-3, with a weak D call TRBD1 (6 bases). CDR3 length equals 15 residues. Trimming left V 0 bases short and J 4 bases short, with 11 bases between. CDR1 is SGHKS and CDR2 is YYEKEE in the germline V gene (reference sequence). CDR3 in amino acids: CASSLDGGLGNTIYF. DNA for the CDR3: TGTGCCAGCAGCTTGGACGGGGGGCTAGGAAACACCATATATTTT.

The genes are TRBV11-2 and TRBJ2-7; 8 bases match TRBD1. This CDR3 has 14 residues. J lost 4 bases, V lost 6 bases, and 8 bases had no gene match. Germline loops: CDR1 SGHAT, CDR2 FQNNGV. The CDR3 region is CASSSDRVLYEQYF. The CDR3 DNA is TGTGCCAGCAGTTCGGACAGGGTATTGTACGAGCAGTACTTC.

This clone has a single count. V and J are TRBV7-8 and TRBJ2-7; possible D gene TRBD1, 6 bases. CDR1 and CDR2 (germline): SGHVS, FQNEAQ. The CDR3 runs 15 residues. V was pared by 5 bases and J by 0 bases, with 14 bases between. Written as DNA, the CDR3 is TGTGCCAGCAGCCACCGGGACACCTACTCCTACGAGCAGTACTTC. Amino acid sequence: CASSHRDTYSYEQYF.

The chain links TRBV19 to TRBJ2-3; perhaps TRBD2 as D (7 bases). Germline-derived CDR1 and CDR2 are LNHDA and SQIVND (reference sequence). Trimming shortened V by 0 bases and J by 1 base, and 17 bases separated the two germline ends. The CDR3 contains 18 residues. CDR3: CASSIDGGAGFGTDTQYF. CDR3 coding DNA: TGTGCCAGTAGTATAGATGGGGGGGCCGGGTTTGGCACAGATACGCAGTATTTT.

This clone was observed a single time. The V gene is TRBV6-5, the J gene TRBJ2-7; D remains unclear. The CDR3 totals 15 residues. V lost 0 bases and J lost 0, with 9 bases in between. Looked up from germline, CDR1 is MNHEY and CDR2 is SVGAGI. DNA for the CDR3: TGTGCCAGCAGTTACTCTTGGCTGAACTCCTACGAGCAGTACTTC. This translates into CASSYSWLNSYEQYF.

V usage is TRBV28 and J usage is TRBJ1-6; 7 bases align to TRBD1. V trimming: 6 bases; J trimming: 1 base; junction bases outside the gene matches: 12. CDR3 length: 18 amino acids. Looked up from germline, CDR1 is MDHEN and CDR2 is SYDVKM. This chain's CDR3 is CASRPRDSLRSYNSPLHF. The CDR3 coding sequence is TGTGCCAGCAGGCCGCGGGACAGTCTGAGGTCCTATAATTCACCCCTCCACTTT.

The rearrangement links TRBV10-2 to TRBJ2-1, with D possibly being TRBD2 (5 bases). The V end was cut by 6 bases, the J end by 0 bases, with 9 bases between. Germline V gives CDR1 WSHSY, CDR2 SAAADI. CDR3 length: 14 amino acids. CDR3 amino acids: CASRPADSYNEQFF. The DNA for the CDR3 is TGCGCCAGCAGGCCAGCGGACTCCTACAATGAGCAGTTCTTC.

The V call is TRBV28, the J call TRBJ1-5; 7 bases are a match to TRBD1. With V trimmed by 6 bases and J by 6 bases, 5 bases remained unmatched. Per the germline V gene, CDR1 is MDHEN and CDR2 is SYDVKM. The CDR3 runs 13 residues. The CDR3 DNA sequence: TGTGCCAGCAGGCAGGGGGTTGGTCAGCCCCAGCATTTT. Its protein is CASRQGVGQPQHF.

This clone appeared once. The chain couples TRBV19 to TRBJ2-5; D uncertain. CDR1 is LNHDA and CDR2 is SQIVND in the germline V gene (reference sequence). Trimming removed 3 bases from V and 5 bases from J, with 13 bases in between. This CDR3 contains 14 residues. CDR3 in amino acids: CASSIFLFEETQYF. For the CDR3, the DNA is TGTGCCAGTAGTATCTTTTTATTTGAGGAGACCCAGTACTTC.

This chain joins TRBV18 and TRBJ2-1; D is perhaps TRBD1 (5 bases). Germline CDR1 reads KGHSH; CDR2 reads LQKENI. The CDR3 runs to 19 residues. V lost 6 bases and J 0 bases, leaving 24 bases between the germline ends. This CDR3 reads CASSPDSIRTLSSYNEQFF. For the CDR3, the DNA is TGTGCCAGCTCGCCTGACAGCATCCGAACCCTTAGCTCCTACAATGAGCAGTTCTTC.

This chain joins TRBV7-8 and TRBJ1-4; D call uncertain. The CDR3 is 16 amino acids. The V gene lost 0 bases and the J gene lost 0 bases, with 8 bases spanning the gap. Germline CDR1 reads SGHVS; CDR2 reads FQNEAQ. The CDR3 DNA reads as TGTGCCAGCAGCTTAGCGCTTTTCGCAACTAATGAAAAACTGTTTTTT. Translated: CASSLALFATNEKLFF.

The chain employs TRBV6-2 or TRBV6-3 and TRBJ2-5; 7 nucleotides match TRBD2. Germline lookup yields CDR1 MNHEY and CDR2 SVGEGT. After removal of 6 bases from V and 1 base from J, the junction contained 20 bases not matched to a gene. This CDR3 has 19 amino acids. DNA of the CDR3: TGTGCCAGCAGCCAACGGGGGGTGGTGCAAACCTTTATCCAAGAGACCCAGTACTTC. Translation gives CASSQRGVVQTFIQETQYF.

The gene calls are TRBV6-1 and TRBJ1-1; D may be TRBD1 (5 bases). CDR1 and CDR2 (germline): MNHNS, SASEGT. CDR3 size: 16 residues. The V end lost 6 bases, the J end lost 3 bases, and 20 bases lay between the germline ends. The CDR3 reads CASREYAGHGDTEAFF. CDR3 nucleotide sequence: TGTGCCAGCAGGGAATACGCAGGGCACGGGGACACTGAAGCTTTCTTT.

As concerns this clone: Other DNA sequences in the sample encode the same CDR3. The chain carries TRBV6-5 and TRBJ2-7; D gene uncertain. The CDR3 is made up of 12 amino acids. Trimming shortened V by 6 bases and J by 1 base, and 7 bases separated the two germline ends. Germline V gives CDR1 MNHEY, CDR2 SVGAGI. As DNA, the CDR3 is TGTGCCAGCAGCACCGGGTCCTACGAGCAGTACTTC. Amino acid sequence: CASSTGSYEQYF.

The chain couples TRBV19 to TRBJ2-7; weak D call: TRBD2 (6 bases). Trimming took 6 bases from V and 6 from J, leaving 21 bases between them. Germline CDR1 and CDR2: LNHDA and SQIVND (reference sequence). The CDR3 consists of 15 residues. CDR3 in DNA: TGTGCCAGTAGCCGTCGGGGGTTCGTAGAGGGCGAGCAGTACTTC. Residues: CASSRRGFVEGEQYF.

The V and J genes are TRBV4-3 and TRBJ1-3; tentatively, D is TRBD1 (6 bases). V was shortened by 1 base and J by 0 bases, with 16 bases between the two germline ends. Germline V gene lookup returns CDR1 LGHNA and CDR2 YSLEER. The CDR3 has 18 amino acids. The CDR3 DNA sequence: TGCGCCAGCAGCCAAGTAAGGTTTGACAGGCACTCTGGAAACACCATATATTTT. This translates into CASSQVRFDRHSGNTIYF.

The chain employs TRBV28 and TRBJ1-2, with 7 bases that match TRBD1. Germline values: CDR1 MDHEN, CDR2 SYDVKM. The CDR3 contains 15 residues. The junction had 16 bases not matched to a gene; V was cut back by 10 bases and J by 5 bases. CDR3 region: CAISLPPHRGYGYTF. In DNA form, the CDR3 reads TGTGCCATCTCCCTCCCGCCTCACAGGGGATATGGCTACACCTTC.

The chain employs TRBV5-1 and TRBJ2-1; the match to TRBD2 covers 7 bases. From germline, CDR1 is SGHRS and CDR2 YFSETQ. The CDR3 contains 15 residues. With 3 bases clipped from V and 8 bases from J, the junction kept 11 bases outside the gene matches. The CDR3 DNA is TGCGCCAGCAGCTCCATACCGGGACTAAGGGATGAGCAGTTCTTC. The encoded protein is CASSSIPGLRDEQFF.

The rearrangement joins TRBV7-2 to TRBJ1-5, with 7 bases lining up with TRBD1. The CDR3 is 17 residues long. J was trimmed by 2 bases and V by 1 base; bases with no gene match: 8. The germline V gene encodes CDR1 SGHTA and CDR2 FQGNSA. In nucleotides, the CDR3 is TGTGCCAGCAGCTTAGGCCAGGGGGGTGGAGGCAATCAGCCCCAGCATTTT. The encoded protein is CASSLGQGGGGNQPQHF.

The chain recombines TRBV28 with TRBJ2-7; 12 nucleotides match TRBD1. Looked up from germline, CDR1 is MDHEN and CDR2 is SYDVKM. Trimming cost V 5 bases and J 4 bases; bases outside gene matches: 15. The CDR3 spans 18 residues. The CDR3 bases are TGTGCCAGCAGTCCACGAACCGGGACAGGGGGCTTCGGGTACGAGCAGTACTTC. Amino acid sequence: CASSPRTGTGGFGYEQYF.

This chain's CDR3 is CASSGSQGLYNSPLHF. The CDR3 nucleotides are TGTGCCAGCAGTGGTTCACAGGGGCTCTATAATTCACCCCTCCACTTT. The chain uses TRBV2 and TRBJ1-6, with 7 bases that match TRBD1. J was trimmed by 3 bases and V by 4 bases; bases with no gene match: 6. Germline V gives CDR1 SNHLY, CDR2 FYNNEI. This CDR3 is 16 amino acids long.